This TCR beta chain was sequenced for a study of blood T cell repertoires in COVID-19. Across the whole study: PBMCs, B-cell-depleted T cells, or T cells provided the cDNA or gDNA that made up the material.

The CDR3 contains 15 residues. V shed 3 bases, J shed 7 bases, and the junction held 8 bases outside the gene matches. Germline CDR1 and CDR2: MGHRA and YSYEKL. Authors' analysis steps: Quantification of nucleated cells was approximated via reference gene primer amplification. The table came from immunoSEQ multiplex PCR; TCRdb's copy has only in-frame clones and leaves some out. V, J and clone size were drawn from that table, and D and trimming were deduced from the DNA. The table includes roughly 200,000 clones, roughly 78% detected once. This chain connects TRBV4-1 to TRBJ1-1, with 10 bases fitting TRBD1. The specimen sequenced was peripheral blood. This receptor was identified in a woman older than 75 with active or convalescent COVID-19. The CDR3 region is CASSQERQGAGEAFF. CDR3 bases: TGCGCCAGCAGCCAGGAACGACAGGGGGCAGGTGAAGCTTTCTTT.